One sample yielded the 11 T cell receptor beta chains listed below, sequenced in a study of prognosis after radiotherapy for stage I lung cancer. The study amplified the TCR beta CDR3 region from genomic DNA. This amplification was carried out by two rounds of multiplex PCR. With primers specific to each TRBV and TRBJ gene, the first-round PCR was performed. In TCRdb, the multiplex PCR reads were re-called with MiXCR into one record per CDR3 protein. The repertoire includes about 20,000 distinct CDR3 sequences, roughly 40% of them detected once, and roughly two fifths sits in the top ten. Sequencing used PBMCs, obtained before or after stereotactic body radiation therapy (not recorded which). The receptor source for this set is a donor over 45 with non-small cell lung cancer.

As for this clonotype: A read error is possible here, since a much larger clone lies one base away. The chain is built from TRBV10-3 and TRBJ2-7, with D perhaps TRBD1 (5 bases). The end of the DNA is better explained by TRBJ2-1, so the J call may be wrong. CDR1 and CDR2 (germline): ENHRY, SYGVKD. The CDR3 totals 13 residues. The chain's CDR3 is CAITNGHGGEQFF. Written as DNA, the CDR3 is TGTGCCATCACCAACGGACATGGCGGCGAGCAGTTCTTC.

Note on this clonotype: A far larger clone is off by one base, so a read error is likely. V and J are TRBV6-4 and TRBJ1-5, with a possible D match to TRBD1 (5 bases). The CDR3 sequence is 15 residues long. Germline V gene lookup returns CDR1 MRHNA and CDR2 SNTAGT. V was pared by 6 bases and J by 6 bases, with 18 bases between. DNA of the CDR3: TGTGCCAGCAGCCCCGGGCGACGGGGCTGTCAGCCCCAGCATTTT. Protein: CASSPGRRGCQPQHF.

Sample share makes this clonotype medium-sized. The CDR3 reads CASSFPLGGFYEQYF. The CDR3 DNA reads TGTGCCAGCAGCTTTCCCCTCGGGGGATTCTACGAGCAGTACTTC. This chain connects TRBV7-2 to TRBJ2-7; a weak D match, TRBD2 (6 bases). The CDR3 is 15 amino acids. Trimming shortened V by 3 bases and J by 3 bases, and 15 bases separated the two germline ends. Per germline, CDR1 SGHTA and CDR2 FQGNSA.

The sample holds many counts of this clonotype. The chain links TRBV7-9 to TRBJ2-5; weak D call: TRBD1 (6 bases). V was shortened by 0 bases and J by 5 bases, with 10 bases between the two germline ends. CDR3 size: 14 residues. The germline gives CDR1 SEHNR, CDR2 FQNEAQ (reference sequence). The CDR3 here is CASSLARGIETQYF. The CDR3 bases are TGTGCCAGCAGCTTAGCGAGGGGGATCGAGACCCAGTACTTC.

This clonotype has ten or more counts. V usage is TRBV6-1 and J usage is TRBJ2-1; 9 bases map to TRBD2. The CDR3 runs to 14 residues. Trimming cost V 8 bases and J 10 bases; bases outside gene matches: 12. Germline-derived CDR1 and CDR2 are MNHNS and SASEGT. The CDR3 bases are TGTGCCAGCTCTGGGTTAGCGGGAGTACACGAGCAGTTCTTC. Amino acid sequence: CASSGLAGVHEQFF.

Regarding this clonotype: This may come from a read error, since a much larger clone is one base off. The J gene is TRBJ2-7, the V gene TRBV29-1; TRBD1 aligns across 7 bases. Germline V gene data show CDR1 as SQVTM and CDR2 as ANQGSEA. The CDR3 has 14 residues. CDR3: CSARTGTDRPEHYF. The CDR3, as DNA: TGCAGCGCCCGAACTGGGACAGATCGACCCGAGCATTACTTC.

This clonotype has at least ten counts. CDR3 region: CSARVWGNRGTEAFF. In nucleotides, the CDR3 is TGCAGTGCTAGAGTTTGGGGGAATAGGGGCACTGAAGCTTTCTTT. The V call is TRBV20-1, the J call TRBJ1-1; possibly TRBD1 for D (5 bases). The germline V gene encodes CDR1 DFQATT and CDR2 SNEGSKA (reference sequence). The germline V and J ends were trimmed by 1 base and 4 bases, with 16 bases remaining between them. The CDR3 runs 15 residues.

This clonotype is a singleton in its sample. CDR3 amino acids: CASSLGQETQYF. The CDR3 region has the DNA TGTGCCAGCAGCTTAGGACAAGAGACCCAGTACTTC. This rearrangement joins TRBV11-2 to TRBJ2-5; D gene unclear. V was pared by 1 base and J by 2 bases, with 2 bases between. The germline CDR1 and CDR2 sequences are SGHAT and FQNNGV. The CDR3 runs 12 residues.

The chain links TRBV4-1 to TRBJ2-2, with TRBD2 matching over 9 bases. Germline CDR1 and CDR2: MGHRA and YSYEKL. The CDR3 contains 19 residues. Trimming cost V 1 base and J 2 bases; bases outside gene matches: 11. The CDR3 DNA is TGCGCCAGCAGCCAAGGACCTAGCGGGGTAGGTCGAAACACCGGGGAGCTGTTTTTT. Translating it yields CASSQGPSGVGRNTGELFF.

The genes are TRBV19 and TRBJ2-2; D uncertain. The CDR3 extends over 15 amino acids. Germline V lookup: CDR1 LNHDA, CDR2 SQIVND (reference sequence). V lost 1 base to trimming and J lost 1 base, with 7 bases between them. The CDR3 DNA follows: TGTGCCAGTAGTATAGTTGGCGGGAACACCGGGGAGCTGTTTTTT. Translation gives CASSIVGGNTGELFF.

This clonotype was recorded only once. One junction end disagrees with the germline gene, perhaps due to a read error. J is TRBJ2-7 and V is TRBV7-2, with 9 bases matching TRBD2. This CDR3 comprises 15 residues. Per germline, CDR1 SGHTA and CDR2 FQGNSA. The CDR3, as DNA: TGTGCCAGCAGCTTACGGGCGGGAGGGGACTACGAGCATTACTTC. Translation gives CASSLRAGGDYEHYF.